The text below deals with one T cell receptor (beta chain). This specimen comes from a study of T cell responses to AZD1222 COVID-19 vaccine. Overall study context: Second-dose intervals of approximately 4 or approximately 12 weeks were pooled.

Some clones are missing from TCRdb's copy, which holds only in-frame ones; the method was immunoSEQ multiplex PCR. The table includes 86,000 or so clones, 90% detected once. The germline V gene encodes CDR1 MDHEN and CDR2 SYDVKM. The CDR3 contains 15 residues. V shed 5 bases and J shed 3 bases, with 16 bases lying between them. Sequencing was performed on peripheral blood, taken on day 0 of AZD1222 vaccination. The chain uses TRBV28 and TRBJ1-2; a weak D match, TRBD1 (6 bases). The TCR sequence derives from an adult in good health. The CDR3 reads CASSTGTPRDYGYTF. Here the CDR3 DNA reads TGTGCCAGCAGTACCGGGACACCGAGGGACTATGGCTACACCTTC.